This T cell receptor (beta chain) was identified in a study of T cell responses to AZD1222 COVID-19 vaccine. Findings and caveats of the study: Close to half of all spike-specific TCRs reportedly target regions of the variants that are unmutated.

On this clone itself: As yet, its antigen is unknown.

V shed 1 base and J shed 10 bases, with 16 bases lying between them. The CDR3 is 14 residues long. Germline CDR1 SGHAT, CDR2 FQNNGV. TCRdb keeps only in-frame clones here, not all; method: immunoSEQ multiplex PCR. Of some 97,000 clones in the sample, about 83% were seen once. This clonotype was sampled from an adult in good health. This chain connects TRBV11-2 to TRBJ1-1; weak D call: TRBD1 (5 bases). The sequenced sample was peripheral blood, obtained on day 0 of AZD1222 vaccination. As DNA, the CDR3 is TGTGCCAGCAGCTTAGTAAGGGGTGCAGTCGGAGCTTTCTTT. As protein: CASSLVRGAVGAFF.